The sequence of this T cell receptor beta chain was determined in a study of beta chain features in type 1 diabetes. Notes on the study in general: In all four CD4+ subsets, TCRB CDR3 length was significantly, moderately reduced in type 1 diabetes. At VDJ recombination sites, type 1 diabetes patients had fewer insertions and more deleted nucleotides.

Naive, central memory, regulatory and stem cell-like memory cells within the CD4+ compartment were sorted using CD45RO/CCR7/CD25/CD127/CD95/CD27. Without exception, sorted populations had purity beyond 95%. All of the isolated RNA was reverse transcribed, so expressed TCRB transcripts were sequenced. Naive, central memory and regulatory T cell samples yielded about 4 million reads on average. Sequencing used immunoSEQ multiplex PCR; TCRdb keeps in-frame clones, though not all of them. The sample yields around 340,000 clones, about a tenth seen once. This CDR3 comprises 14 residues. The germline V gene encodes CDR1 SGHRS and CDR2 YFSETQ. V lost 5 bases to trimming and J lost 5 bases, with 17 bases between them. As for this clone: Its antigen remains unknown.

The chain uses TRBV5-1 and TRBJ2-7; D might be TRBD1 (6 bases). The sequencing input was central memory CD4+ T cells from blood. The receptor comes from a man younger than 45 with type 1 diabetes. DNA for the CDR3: TGCGCCAGCAGGGATGGAACAGGGAACCACGAGCAGTACTTC. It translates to CASRDGTGNHEQYF.